The 32 T cell receptor beta chains below all came from one sample that was sequenced in a study of shared clonotypes between healthy human individuals. The data were produced by immunoSEQ multiplex PCR, yet TCRdb's version contains in-frame clones alone and is incomplete. The sample lists 150,000 to 200,000 clones; approximately 95% were seen once. Sequenced material: naive CD4+ T cells sorted from blood. The subset is: CD45RA+ positively selected. The receptors come from a woman in her thirties in good health.

The chain employs TRBV5-4 and TRBJ2-1; 13 nucleotides agree with TRBD2. The CDR3 contains 16 residues. Trimming cost V 1 base and J 9 bases; bases outside gene matches: 7. Germline assignment: CDR1 SGHNT and CDR2 YYREEE (reference sequence). CDR3 sequence: CASSLTLAGGPREQFF. The CDR3 bases are TGTGCCAGCAGCTTGACACTAGCGGGAGGGCCGCGTGAGCAGTTCTTC.

The V gene is TRBV19, the J gene TRBJ2-7, with TRBD2 matching over 11 bases. This CDR3 has 15 residues. Germline-derived CDR1 and CDR2 are LNHDA and SQIVND (reference sequence). V was clipped by 5 bases and J by 2 bases; unmatched bases: 5. The chain's CDR3 is CASSPLAGAAYEQYF. The CDR3 DNA reads TGTGCCAGTAGTCCACTAGCGGGAGCGGCCTACGAGCAGTACTTC.

The V and J genes are TRBV28 and TRBJ2-7; possibly TRBD1 or TRBD2 for D (5 bases each). The CDR3 sequence is 14 residues long. The ends were cut back, 2 bases at V and 6 bases at J, with 14 bases in the middle. Looked up from germline, CDR1 is MDHEN and CDR2 is SYDVKM. CDR3 amino acids: CASSLHSTRGEQYF. The CDR3 coding sequence is TGTGCCAGCAGTTTACACTCCACGAGGGGCGAGCAGTACTTC.

V usage is TRBV5-6 and J usage is TRBJ1-1; D is unclear. The CDR3 extends over 15 amino acids. Germline V lookup: CDR1 SGHDT, CDR2 YYEEEE. The V end was cut by 3 bases, the J end by 1 base, with 13 bases between. The CDR3 DNA reads TGTGCCAGCAGCTCACCCACCAGGTGGAACACTGAAGCTTTCTTT. Its translation is CASSSPTRWNTEAFF.

This rearrangement joins TRBV6-1 to TRBJ2-1, with TRBD2 matching 8 bases. Germline CDR1 is MNHNS and CDR2 is SASEGT. The CDR3 loop spans 15 amino acids. Trimming took 4 bases from V and 4 from J; bases not matched to a gene: 6. CDR3 region: CASSGGGGRYNEQFF. The CDR3 DNA reads TGTGCCAGCAGTGGGGGTGGCGGGAGGTACAATGAGCAGTTCTTC.

This chain connects TRBV7-9 to TRBJ2-2, with 15 bases matching TRBD2. In germline, CDR1 is SEHNR, CDR2 FQNEAQ (reference sequence). This CDR3 spans 16 amino acids. J lost 5 bases, V lost 3 bases, and 1 base had no gene match. CDR3 in amino acids: CASSLGLAGGTGELFF. CDR3 coding DNA: TGTGCCAGCAGCTTGGGACTAGCGGGAGGAACCGGGGAGCTGTTTTTT.

The genes are TRBV2 and TRBJ1-5; D is unclear. Germline CDR1 reads SNHLY; CDR2 reads FYNNEI. The ends were cut back, 2 bases at V and 9 bases at J, with 8 bases in the middle. The CDR3 is made up of 12 amino acids. CDR3 region: CASSEQPPPQHF. CDR3 nucleotide sequence: TGTGCCAGCAGTGAACAGCCGCCGCCCCAGCATTTT.

The chain couples TRBV6-5 to TRBJ2-1; TRBD2 matches 9 bases. The CDR3 spans 16 residues. V gave up 0 bases and J gave up 7 bases; unmatched junction bases: 7. Germline V CDR1 and CDR2: MNHEY, SVGAGI. The CDR3 protein is CASSYSNAGGQNEQFF. DNA for the CDR3: TGTGCCAGCAGTTACTCGAATGCGGGAGGGCAGAATGAGCAGTTCTTC.

The genes are TRBV2 and TRBJ1-5; D call uncertain. The CDR3 sequence is 15 residues long. The germline gives CDR1 SNHLY, CDR2 FYNNEI. V shed 6 bases and J shed 0 bases, with 12 bases lying between them. CDR3 protein: CASRLKDFSNQPQHF. DNA for the CDR3: TGTGCCAGCAGGTTAAAGGACTTTAGCAATCAGCCCCAGCATTTT.

The chain carries TRBV7-2 and TRBJ2-1, with TRBD2 matching over 8 bases. The J segment lost 8 bases and the V segment lost 0 bases, leaving 9 bases of the junction unmatched. The V gene's germline CDR1 is SGHTA and CDR2 FQGNSA. This CDR3 contains 16 residues. CDR3: CASSLAVSGNWDEQFF. The DNA of the CDR3 is TGTGCCAGCAGCTTAGCCGTTAGCGGGAACTGGGATGAGCAGTTCTTC. The full variable domain, its missing parts supplied by reference TRBV7-2 and TRBJ2-1, is GAGVSQSPSNKVTEKGKDVELRCDPISGHTALYWYRQSLGQGLEFLIYFQGNSAPDKSGLPSDRFSAERTGGSVSTLTIQRTQQEDSAVYLCASSLAVSGNWDEQFFGPGTRLTVL.

The rearrangement links TRBV11-3 to TRBJ2-5, with no clear D. With the DNA end fitting TRBJ2-7 better, the J assignment may be wrong. Germline CDR1 is SGHNT and CDR2 is YENEEA. The CDR3 extends over 14 amino acids. The CDR3 loop reads CASSPGGAAYEQYF. In nucleotides, the CDR3 is TGTGCCAGCAGCCCCGGCGGAGCCGCCTACGAGCAGTACTTC.

This clone was seen once. The CDR3: CASSLGQVTDTQYF. CDR3 DNA sequence: TGCGCCAGCAGCTTAGGACAGGTCACAGATACGCAGTATTTT. The chain employs TRBV5-1 and TRBJ2-3; 7 bases match TRBD1. The CDR3 runs to 14 residues. In germline, CDR1 is SGHRS, CDR2 YFSETQ. The trim removed 2 bases at V and 2 bases at J, leaving 2 bases unmatched.

This chain connects TRBV28 to TRBJ1-1; 7 bases are shared with TRBD1. The germline V gene encodes CDR1 MDHEN and CDR2 SYDVKM. Losses at the gene ends were 8 bases for V and 2 bases for J; bases not matched to a gene: 5. CDR3 length: 13 residues. CDR3 sequence reads: CASGGTANTEAFF. CDR3 DNA: TGTGCCAGCGGCGGGACAGCAAACACTGAAGCTTTCTTT.

V usage is TRBV2 and J usage is TRBJ1-2; D not certain. The V end was cut by 2 bases, the J end by 0 bases, with 10 bases between. CDR1 SNHLY and CDR2 FYNNEI come from the germline V gene. CDR3 size: 15 residues. This CDR3 is CASSELGGANYGYTF. CDR3 bases: TGTGCCAGCAGTGAATTGGGCGGAGCTAACTATGGCTACACCTTC.

CDR3 residues: CASSDGVGRGSNQPQHF. CDR3 DNA: TGTGCCAGCAGCGATGGGGTAGGCAGGGGAAGCAATCAGCCCCAGCATTTT. V usage is TRBV9 and J usage is TRBJ1-5, with D possibly TRBD1 on 6 matching bases. This CDR3 has 17 residues. In germline, CDR1 is SGDLS, CDR2 YYNGEE. Between the trimmed V and J ends, which lost 3 bases and 1 base, there was a span of 17 bases.

V and J are TRBV10-2 and TRBJ2-3; TRBD2 aligns across 10 bases. Germline CDR1 reads WSHSY; CDR2 reads SAAADI. The CDR3 is 19 residues long. The V gene end was trimmed by 8 bases and the J gene end by 2 bases; junction bases not matched to a gene: 19. CDR3 nucleotides: TGCGCCAGCCGGCTAGCGGGAGCTACGTTTCTCGAGGACACAGATACGCAGTATTTT. Translation: CASRLAGATFLEDTDTQYF.

This chain connects TRBV25-1 to TRBJ2-3, with D hard to call. CDR3 length: 14 residues. Trimming cost V 3 bases and J 5 bases, with 12 bases left between them. Germline V CDR1 and CDR2: MGHDK, SYGVNS. CDR3 DNA: TGTGCCAGCAGTGATGATAACCGTGTAGATACGCAGTATTTT. Amino acid sequence: CASSDDNRVDTQYF.

V is TRBV20-1 and J is TRBJ2-5; D gene uncertain. Germline assignment: CDR1 DFQATT and CDR2 SNEGSKA (reference sequence). Trimming removed 6 bases at V and 3 bases at J, with 5 bases between. This CDR3 comprises 10 residues. Here the CDR3 DNA reads TGCAGTGCGACGGAAGAGACCCAGTACTTC. Protein: CSATEETQYF.

A note on this clone: The same CDR3 arises from other DNA sequences in this sample as well. Here the CDR3 reads CASSPRGGTYEQYF. The CDR3, as DNA: TGTGCCAGCAGCCCTCGGGGCGGGACCTACGAGCAGTACTTC. The genes are TRBV28 and TRBJ2-7; D perhaps matches TRBD2 (6 bases). V was pared by 6 bases and J by 2 bases, with 14 bases between. The germline V gene has CDR1 MDHEN and CDR2 SYDVKM. CDR3 length: 14 residues.

The DNA for the CDR3 is TGTGCCTGGAGTGTAACCACCCTTGCTGATCAGCAGGGGGGCTACACCTTC. Its protein is CAWSVTTLADQQGGYTF. The gene calls are TRBV30 and TRBJ1-2; D might be TRBD1 (6 bases). CDR3 length equals 17 residues. Trimming removed 0 bases at V and 8 bases at J, with 25 bases between. From germline, CDR1 is GTSNPN and CDR2 SVGIG (reference sequence).

The rearrangement links TRBV5-8 to TRBJ2-3, with D possibly called TRBD1 or TRBD2 (5 bases each). Germline V gene sequence: CDR1 SGHTS, CDR2 YDEGEE. Trimming pared 0 bases from V and 0 bases from J, leaving 8 bases between. This CDR3 spans 15 amino acids. The CDR3 protein is CASSLARGSTDTQYF. The CDR3 nucleotides read TGTGCCAGCAGCTTGGCGAGGGGTAGCACAGATACGCAGTATTTT.

This chain connects TRBV5-1 to TRBJ2-5; a possible D gene is TRBD1 (6 bases). The V gene lost 2 bases and the J gene lost 2 bases, with 7 bases spanning the gap. This CDR3 comprises 13 residues. Germline CDR1 and CDR2: SGHRS and YFSETQ. The CDR3 DNA reads TGCGCCAGCAGCTTAGACAGGCAAGAGACCCAGTACTTC. Translation gives CASSLDRQETQYF.

The chain uses TRBV29-1 and TRBJ2-3, with D perhaps being TRBD1 or TRBD2 (5 bases each). Germline V gene lookup returns CDR1 SQVTM and CDR2 ANQGSEA. This CDR3 has 15 residues. V lost 4 bases to trimming and J lost 0 bases, with 14 bases between them. CDR3 nucleotides: TGCAGCGTTGGGAGAGTGGGGGTTAGCACAGATACGCAGTATTTT. It codes for CSVGRVGVSTDTQYF.

V usage is TRBV28 and J usage is TRBJ2-5, with D perhaps being TRBD1 or TRBD2 (5 bases each). CDR3 size: 13 residues. The germline V gene has CDR1 MDHEN and CDR2 SYDVKM. V lost 5 bases and J 4 bases, leaving 11 bases between the germline ends. The CDR3 protein is CASSEGSSETQYF. CDR3 DNA: TGTGCCAGCAGTGAGGGGTCATCAGAGACCCAGTACTTC.

The gene calls are TRBV5-4 and TRBJ1-4; 7 bases match TRBD1. The CDR3 runs to 14 residues. J lost 4 bases, V lost 3 bases, and 3 bases had no gene match. Germline V gives CDR1 SGHNT, CDR2 YYREEE (reference sequence). CDR3 in DNA: TGTGCCAGCAGCTCGACAGGGTTTAATGAAAAACTGTTTTTT. It specifies CASSSTGFNEKLFF.

The genes are TRBV10-2 and TRBJ1-1; tentatively, D is TRBD1 (6 bases). V gave up 7 bases and J gave up 3 bases, with 12 bases separating them. The CDR3 loop spans 13 amino acids. Looked up from germline, CDR1 is WSHSY and CDR2 is SAAADI. The CDR3 is CASTVDRHTEAFF. The DNA for the CDR3 is TGCGCCAGCACTGTGGACAGACACACTGAAGCTTTCTTT.

The chain has TRBV4-1 and TRBJ2-5, with a weak D call TRBD2 (5 bases). The tail of the sequence fits TRBJ2-7 better, so the J call may be wrong. Germline-derived CDR1 and CDR2 are MGHRA and YSYEKL. This CDR3 is 14 amino acids long. CDR3 region: CASSPLGLPYEQYF. CDR3 coding DNA: TGCGCCAGCAGCCCATTAGGACTGCCCTACGAGCAGTACTTC.

The chain carries TRBV29-1 and TRBJ2-1; D not certain. The germline CDR1 and CDR2 sequences are SQVTM and ANQGSEA. CDR3 length equals 14 residues. The V end was cut by 4 bases, the J end by 6 bases, with 16 bases between. The CDR3 DNA is TGCAGCGTTGTCACCAGTCCCGGATTCAATGAGCAGTTCTTC. Translated: CSVVTSPGFNEQFF.

The genes are TRBV10-2 and TRBJ2-7; D may match TRBD1 or TRBD2 (5 bases each). V lost 3 bases, J lost 3 bases, and 9 bases lay in between. Germline loops: CDR1 WSHSY, CDR2 SAAADI. The CDR3 is 13 residues long. This CDR3 reads CASSETGGYEQYF. The CDR3 DNA reads as TGCGCCAGCAGTGAAACAGGAGGCTACGAGCAGTACTTC.

The chain recombines TRBV18 with TRBJ1-4, with D tentatively TRBD1 (5 bases). The germline V gene has CDR1 KGHSH and CDR2 LQKENI. Trimming shortened V by 4 bases and J by 7 bases, and 22 bases separated the two germline ends. The CDR3 contains 17 residues. The CDR3 is CASSRGTVVNFGEKLFF. CDR3 nucleotide sequence: TGTGCCAGCTCACGTGGGACGGTAGTCAATTTCGGTGAAAAACTGTTTTTT.

This rearrangement joins TRBV5-1 to TRBJ1-2; D remains ambiguous. V dropped 5 bases and J dropped 1 base, with 6 bases sitting between them. Germline CDR1 reads SGHRS; CDR2 reads YFSETQ. The CDR3 contains 12 residues. CDR3: CASSNGNYGYTF. As DNA, the CDR3 is TGCGCCAGCAGTAACGGTAACTATGGCTACACCTTC.

The CDR3 DNA reads TGCAGCGTGGGCCGGGACAGGGATAATTCACCCCTCCACTTT. Its protein product is CSVGRDRDNSPLHF. The rearrangement joins TRBV29-1 to TRBJ1-6; 9 bases agree with TRBD1. With V trimmed by 6 bases and J by 5 bases, 5 bases remained unmatched. Germline V lookup: CDR1 SQVTM, CDR2 ANQGSEA. This CDR3 is built from 14 residues.